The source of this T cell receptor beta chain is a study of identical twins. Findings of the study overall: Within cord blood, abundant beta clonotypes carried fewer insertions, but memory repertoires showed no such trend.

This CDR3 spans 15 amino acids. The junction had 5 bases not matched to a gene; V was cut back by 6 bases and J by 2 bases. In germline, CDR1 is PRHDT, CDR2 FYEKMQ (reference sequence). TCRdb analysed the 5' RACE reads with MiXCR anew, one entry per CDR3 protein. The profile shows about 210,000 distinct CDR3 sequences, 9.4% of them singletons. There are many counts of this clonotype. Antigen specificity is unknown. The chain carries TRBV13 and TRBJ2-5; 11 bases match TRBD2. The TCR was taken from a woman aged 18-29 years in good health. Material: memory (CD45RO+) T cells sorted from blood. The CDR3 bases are TGTGCCAGCAGTCCCACTAGCGGGGGTCAAGAGACCCAGTACTTC. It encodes CASSPTSGGQETQYF.